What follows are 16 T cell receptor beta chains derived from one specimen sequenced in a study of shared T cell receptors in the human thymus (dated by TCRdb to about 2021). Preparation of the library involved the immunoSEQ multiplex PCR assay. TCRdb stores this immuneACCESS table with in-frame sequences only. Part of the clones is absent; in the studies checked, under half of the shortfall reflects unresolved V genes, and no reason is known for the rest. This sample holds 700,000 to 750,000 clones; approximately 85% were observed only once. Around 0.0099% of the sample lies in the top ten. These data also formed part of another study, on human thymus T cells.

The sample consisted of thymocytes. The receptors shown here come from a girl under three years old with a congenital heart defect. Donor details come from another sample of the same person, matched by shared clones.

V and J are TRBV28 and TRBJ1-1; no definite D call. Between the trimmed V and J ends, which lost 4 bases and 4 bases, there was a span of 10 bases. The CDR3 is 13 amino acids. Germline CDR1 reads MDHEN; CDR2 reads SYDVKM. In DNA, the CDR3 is TGTGCCAGCAGTTCGCTCTGGAGCACTGAAGCTTTCTTT. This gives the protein CASSSLWSTEAFF.

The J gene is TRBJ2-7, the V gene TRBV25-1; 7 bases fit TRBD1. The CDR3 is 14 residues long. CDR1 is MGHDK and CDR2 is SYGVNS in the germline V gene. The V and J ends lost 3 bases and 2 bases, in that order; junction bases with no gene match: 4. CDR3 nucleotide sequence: TGTGCCAGCAGTGATAGTACAGGGGCCTACGAGCAGTACTTC. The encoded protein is CASSDSTGAYEQYF.

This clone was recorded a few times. The CDR3 reads CASSEYPTGNGYTF. In nucleotides, the CDR3 is TGTGCCAGCAGTGAATACCCGACAGGGAACGGCTACACCTTC. This chain links TRBV25-1 with TRBJ1-2; 7 nucleotides align to TRBD1. V shed 0 bases, J shed 8 bases, and the junction held 6 bases outside the gene matches. Germline V gives CDR1 MGHDK, CDR2 SYGVNS. CDR3 length: 14 amino acids.

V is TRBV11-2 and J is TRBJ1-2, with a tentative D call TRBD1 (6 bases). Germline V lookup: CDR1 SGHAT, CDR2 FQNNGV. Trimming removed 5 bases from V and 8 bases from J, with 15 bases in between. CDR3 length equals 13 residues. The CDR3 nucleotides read TGTGCCAGCAGCCCCCCGGGGGGGGGCGGCTACACCTTC. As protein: CASSPPGGGGYTF.

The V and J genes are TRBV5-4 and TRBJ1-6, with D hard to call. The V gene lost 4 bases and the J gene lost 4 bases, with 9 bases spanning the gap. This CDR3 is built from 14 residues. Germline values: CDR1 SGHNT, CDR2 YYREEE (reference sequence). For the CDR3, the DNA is TGTGCCAGCAGCCTATTCGGTTATAATTCACCCCTCCACTTT. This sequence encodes CASSLFGYNSPLHF.

The CDR3 DNA is TGTGCCAGCTCGGGACAGGGAGGCCCAGATACGCAGTATTTT. Protein product: CASSGQGGPDTQYF. The chain uses TRBV6-1 and TRBJ2-3; TRBD1 matches 9 bases. The CDR3 totals 14 residues. CDR1 and CDR2 from the germline V gene are MNHNS and SASEGT. V lost 8 bases to trimming and J lost 4 bases; unmatched junction nucleotides: 7.

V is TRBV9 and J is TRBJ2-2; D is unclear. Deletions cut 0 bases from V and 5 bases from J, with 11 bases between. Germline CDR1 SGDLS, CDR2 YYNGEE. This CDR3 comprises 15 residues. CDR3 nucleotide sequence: TGTGCCAGCAGCGTAGCTTCATGGAGTACCGGGGAGCTGTTTTTT. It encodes CASSVASWSTGELFF. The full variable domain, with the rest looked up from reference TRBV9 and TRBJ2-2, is DSGVTQTPKHLITATGQRVTLRCSPRSGDLSVYWYQQSLDQGLQFLIQYYNGEERAKGNILERFSAQQFPDLHSELNLSSLELGDSALYFCASSVASWSTGELFFGEGSRLTVL.

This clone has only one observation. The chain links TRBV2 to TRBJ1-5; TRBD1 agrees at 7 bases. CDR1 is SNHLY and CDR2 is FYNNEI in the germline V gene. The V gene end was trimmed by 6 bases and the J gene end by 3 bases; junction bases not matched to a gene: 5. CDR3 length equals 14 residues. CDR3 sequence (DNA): TGTGCCAGCAGAGCTGAGGGGGCCAATCAGCCCCAGCATTTT. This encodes CASRAEGANQPQHF.

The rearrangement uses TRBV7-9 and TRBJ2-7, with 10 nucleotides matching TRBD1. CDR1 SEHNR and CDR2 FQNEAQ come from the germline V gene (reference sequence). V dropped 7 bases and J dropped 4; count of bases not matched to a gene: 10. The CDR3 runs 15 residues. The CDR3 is CASNNAGTGDYEQYF. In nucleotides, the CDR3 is TGTGCCAGCAACAATGCCGGGACAGGGGATTACGAGCAGTACTTC.

The DNA of the CDR3 is TGTGCCAGCTCACCTACCCAGGGAGGGAGGGAAGAAGATACGCAGTATTTT. Protein sequence: CASSPTQGGREEDTQYF. V usage is TRBV18 and J usage is TRBJ2-3; 7 bases align to TRBD2. The trim removed 3 bases at V and 5 bases at J, leaving 14 bases unmatched. This CDR3 region has 17 residues. Per germline, CDR1 KGHSH and CDR2 LQKENI.

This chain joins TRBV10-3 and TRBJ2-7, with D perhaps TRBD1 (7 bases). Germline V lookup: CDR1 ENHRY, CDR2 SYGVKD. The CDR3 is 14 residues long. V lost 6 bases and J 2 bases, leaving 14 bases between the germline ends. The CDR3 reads CAIRGGQAPYEQYF. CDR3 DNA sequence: TGTGCCATCAGGGGAGGACAGGCCCCCTACGAGCAGTACTTC.

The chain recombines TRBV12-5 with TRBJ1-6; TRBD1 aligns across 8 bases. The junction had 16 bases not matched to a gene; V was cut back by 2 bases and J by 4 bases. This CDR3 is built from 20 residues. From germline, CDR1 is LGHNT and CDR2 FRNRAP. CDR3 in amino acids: CASGLTPPTGANRYNSPLHF. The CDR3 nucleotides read TGTGCTAGTGGTTTGACCCCCCCGACAGGGGCCAACCGATATAATTCACCCCTCCACTTT.

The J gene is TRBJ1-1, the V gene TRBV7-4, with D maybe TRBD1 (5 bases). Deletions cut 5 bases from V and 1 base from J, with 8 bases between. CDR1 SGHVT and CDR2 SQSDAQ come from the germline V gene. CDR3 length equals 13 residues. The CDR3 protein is CASSPTGNTEAFF. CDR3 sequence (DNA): TGTGCCAGCAGCCCTACAGGGAACACTGAAGCTTTCTTT.

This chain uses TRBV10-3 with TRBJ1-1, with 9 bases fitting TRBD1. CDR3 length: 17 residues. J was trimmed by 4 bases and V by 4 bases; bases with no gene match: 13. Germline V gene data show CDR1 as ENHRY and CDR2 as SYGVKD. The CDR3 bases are TGTGCCATCAGTGGGATACAGGGGGCCAAAGTTGCCACTGAAGCTTTCTTT. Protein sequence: CAISGIQGAKVATEAFF.

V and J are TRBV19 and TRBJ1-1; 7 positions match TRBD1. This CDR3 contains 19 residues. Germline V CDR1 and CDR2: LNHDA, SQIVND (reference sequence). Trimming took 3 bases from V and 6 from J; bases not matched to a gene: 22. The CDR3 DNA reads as TGTGCCAGTAGTATCCGTCAGGGGAAGGTTGGACAGGCCCACGCTGAAGCTTTCTTT. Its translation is CASSIRQGKVGQAHAEAFF.

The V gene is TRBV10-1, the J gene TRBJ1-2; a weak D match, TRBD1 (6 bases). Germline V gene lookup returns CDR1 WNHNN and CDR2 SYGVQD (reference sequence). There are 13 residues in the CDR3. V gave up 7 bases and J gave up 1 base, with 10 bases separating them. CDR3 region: CASNRTVNYGYTF. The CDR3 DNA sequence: TGCGCCAGCAACCGGACAGTTAACTATGGCTACACCTTC.